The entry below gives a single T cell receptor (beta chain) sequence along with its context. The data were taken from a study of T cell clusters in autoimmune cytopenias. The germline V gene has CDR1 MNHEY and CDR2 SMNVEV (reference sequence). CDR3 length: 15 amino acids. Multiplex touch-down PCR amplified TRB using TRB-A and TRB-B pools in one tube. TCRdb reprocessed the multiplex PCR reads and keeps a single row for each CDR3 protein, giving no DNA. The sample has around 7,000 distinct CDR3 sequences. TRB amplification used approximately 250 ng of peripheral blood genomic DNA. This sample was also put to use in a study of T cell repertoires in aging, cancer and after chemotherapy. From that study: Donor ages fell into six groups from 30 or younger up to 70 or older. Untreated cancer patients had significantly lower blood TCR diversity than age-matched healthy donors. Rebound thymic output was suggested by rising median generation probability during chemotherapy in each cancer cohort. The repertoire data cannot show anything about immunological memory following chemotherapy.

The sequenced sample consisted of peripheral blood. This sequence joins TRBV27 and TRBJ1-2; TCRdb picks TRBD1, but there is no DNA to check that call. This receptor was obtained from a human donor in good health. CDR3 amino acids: CASSPAGVPNYGYTF.